A single sample gave rise to the 24 T cell receptor beta chains below, sequenced in a study of OX40 agonist ivuxolimab in advanced cancers. The library was prepared using the immunoSEQ multiplex PCR assay. TCRdb took over this immuneACCESS table, retaining in-frame rearrangements with V and J assigned. Such tables are incomplete; in checked studies, under half of the missing clones stem from an unresolved V gene, and the remainder is unexplained. Across this sample there are more than 40,000 clones, with approximately 87% seen only once. Clones ranked in the top ten supply over 9% of the sample. Sequencing used CD4+ or CD8+ T cells sorted from blood, obtained in a trial of the OX40 agonist ivuxolimab. The source is an adult with an advanced solid tumor such as melanoma, head and neck, liver or kidney cancer.

This clone was observed a single time. J is TRBJ2-7 and V is TRBV6-5; D not certain. The ends were cut back, 2 bases at V and 2 bases at J, with 10 bases in the middle. Germline V gene lookup returns CDR1 MNHEY and CDR2 SVGAGI. The CDR3 has 14 amino acids. CDR3 protein: CASSYGWHTYEQYF. CDR3 DNA: TGTGCCAGCAGTTACGGGTGGCACACCTACGAGCAGTACTTC.

The chain couples TRBV18 to TRBJ1-4; possibly TRBD1 for D (6 bases). Trimming pared 3 bases from V and 7 bases from J, leaving 15 bases between. The CDR3 consists of 15 residues. Germline CDR1 is KGHSH and CDR2 is LQKENI. DNA for the CDR3: TGTGCCAGCTCACCTATCACAGGGTGGGGTGAAAAACTGTTTTTT. Translation gives CASSPITGWGEKLFF.

The chain carries TRBV19 and TRBJ2-2; no clear D gene. Germline lookup yields CDR1 LNHDA and CDR2 SQIVND (reference sequence). With 2 bases removed from V and 0 bases from J, the gap between germline ends came to 7 bases. There are 15 residues in the CDR3. As DNA, the CDR3 is TGTGCCAGTAGTATACACAGCTCGAACACCGGGGAGCTGTTTTTT. Translating gives CASSIHSSNTGELFF.

This chain connects TRBV9 to TRBJ1-3; D may be TRBD1 (6 bases). The V gene lost 2 bases and the J gene lost 3 bases, with 12 bases spanning the gap. CDR1 is SGDLS, CDR2 YYNGEE, per germline. CDR3 length: 15 residues. CDR3 in DNA: TGTGCCAGCAGCGTGAGCGGGACACGTGGAAACACCATATATTTT. Translating it yields CASSVSGTRGNTIYF.

The rearrangement links TRBV10-3 to TRBJ2-2; D is unresolved. V dropped 3 bases and J dropped 5 bases, with 16 bases sitting between them. Germline CDR1 ENHRY, CDR2 SYGVKD. CDR3 length equals 16 residues. This chain's CDR3 is CAISESWQLGTGELFF. The CDR3 DNA reads TGTGCCATCAGTGAAAGTTGGCAACTGGGGACCGGGGAGCTGTTTTTT.

This rearrangement joins TRBV4-3 to TRBJ1-2; D not certain. CDR1 is LGHNA and CDR2 is YSLEER in the germline V gene. CDR3 size: 15 residues. Deletions cut 0 bases from V and 5 bases from J, with 13 bases between. The CDR3 DNA follows: TGCGCCAGCAGCCAAGATCGTACGGCGGGGTATGGCTACACCTTC. It is translated as CASSQDRTAGYGYTF.

The V gene is TRBV7-9, the J gene TRBJ1-6; weak D call: TRBD1 (5 bases). Per germline, CDR1 SEHNR and CDR2 FQNEAQ (reference sequence). The germline V and J ends were trimmed by 3 bases and 6 bases, with 12 bases remaining between them. This CDR3 contains 15 residues. CDR3 in DNA: TGTGCCAGCAGCTTGATCGGGGGTCCTAATTCACCCCTCCACTTT. Protein sequence: CASSLIGGPNSPLHF.

V gene TRBV6-5 combines with J gene TRBJ2-2, with D unclear. The CDR3 is 13 amino acids. Trimming shortened V by 0 bases and J by 1 base, and 0 bases separated the two germline ends. Looked up from germline, CDR1 is MNHEY and CDR2 is SVGAGI. The CDR3 protein is CASSYSNTGELFF. CDR3 DNA sequence: TGTGCCAGCAGTTACTCGAACACCGGGGAGCTGTTTTTT.

V gene TRBV16 combines with J gene TRBJ1-4; 7 positions agree with TRBD1. The germline V gene encodes CDR1 KGHSY and CDR2 FQNENV. The CDR3 totals 14 residues. V lost 4 bases to trimming and J lost 8 bases; unmatched junction nucleotides: 7. CDR3 sequence reads: CASSPYRGGEKLFF. In DNA, the CDR3 is TGTGCCAGCAGCCCCTACAGGGGAGGGGAAAAACTGTTTTTT.

This chain uses TRBV11-2 with TRBJ1-1; TRBD1 aligns across 9 bases. From germline, CDR1 is SGHAT and CDR2 FQNNGV. With V trimmed by 5 bases and J by 5 bases, 9 bases remained unmatched. The CDR3 is made up of 15 amino acids. CDR3 loop: CASSAEQGAETEAFF. The CDR3 bases are TGTGCCAGCAGCGCAGAACAGGGGGCAGAAACTGAAGCTTTCTTT.

The rearrangement links TRBV9 to TRBJ2-3, with TRBD2 matching over 10 bases. V dropped 0 bases and J dropped 6; count of bases not matched to a gene: 7. The CDR3 consists of 16 residues. Germline V lookup: CDR1 SGDLS, CDR2 YYNGEE. The CDR3: CASSVATSGAGDTQYF. The CDR3 DNA reads TGTGCCAGCAGCGTAGCTACTAGCGGGGCCGGGGATACGCAGTATTTT.

The CDR3 protein is CASSLSRRGYNEQFF. CDR3 DNA: TGTGCCAGCAGCCTCAGCCGGAGAGGCTACAATGAGCAGTTCTTC. V and J are TRBV11-3 and TRBJ2-1; D unclear. With 5 bases removed from V and 3 bases from J, the gap between germline ends came to 14 bases. The CDR3 covers 15 residues. Germline V gene data show CDR1 as SGHNT and CDR2 as YENEEA.

The chain joins TRBV5-8 to TRBJ2-5, with D unresolved. CDR3 length: 16 amino acids. Germline V CDR1 and CDR2: SGHTS, YDEGEE. The V gene lost 0 bases and the J gene lost 0 bases, with 12 bases spanning the gap. This CDR3 reads CASSLVRFVYQETQYF. The CDR3 DNA sequence: TGTGCCAGCAGCTTGGTACGGTTCGTGTACCAAGAGACCCAGTACTTC.

J is TRBJ1-2 and V is TRBV10-3; D call uncertain. Germline V gene lookup returns CDR1 ENHRY and CDR2 SYGVKD. This CDR3 has 13 residues. V lost 1 base and J 4 bases, leaving 7 bases between the germline ends. The CDR3: CAISELTLYGYTF. The CDR3 DNA follows: TGTGCCATCAGTGAGTTAACGCTCTATGGCTACACCTTC.

The rearrangement joins TRBV12-5 to TRBJ1-2; perhaps TRBD1 as D (5 bases). V was clipped by 4 bases and J by 5 bases, with 14 bases between them. From germline, CDR1 is LGHNT and CDR2 FRNRAP. CDR3 length equals 14 residues. CDR3 coding DNA: TGTGCTAGTGGTTCCCCCGGGACGACTTATGGCTACACCTTC. This sequence encodes CASGSPGTTYGYTF.

The chain has TRBV19 and TRBJ1-1; D is perhaps TRBD1 (5 bases). The germline CDR1 and CDR2 sequences are LNHDA and SQIVND (reference sequence). Deletions cut 3 bases from V and 10 bases from J, with 18 bases between. There are 14 residues in the CDR3. The CDR3 is CASSIIGLGVGAFF. In DNA form, the CDR3 reads TGTGCCAGTAGTATCATAGGTTTAGGGGTTGGAGCTTTCTTT. Combining the CDR3 with reference TRBV19 and TRBJ1-1 gives the whole variable domain DGGITQSPKYLFRKEGQNVTLSCEQNLNHDAMYWYRQDPGQGLRLIYYSQIVNDFQKGDIAEGYSVSREKKESFPLTVTSAQKNPTAFYLCASSIIGLGVGAFFGQGTRLTVV.

This clone was recorded only once. This chain links TRBV11-3 with TRBJ1-1; the match to TRBD1 covers 7 bases. This CDR3 is built from 16 residues. J gave up 4 bases and V 0 bases, and 8 bases lay outside the gene matches. The germline V gene encodes CDR1 SGHNT and CDR2 YENEEA. CDR3 bases: TGTGCCAGCAGCTTAGAGCCACAGGGGTGGGCCACTGAAGCTTTCTTT. Amino acids: CASSLEPQGWATEAFF.

The J gene is TRBJ1-1, the V gene TRBV7-3; no reliable D call. The length of the CDR3 is 13 residues. Germline V lookup: CDR1 SGHTA, CDR2 FQGTGA. The V gene lost 5 bases and the J gene lost 8 bases, with 15 bases spanning the gap. CDR3 sequence reads: CASSPVSFLEAFF. Written as DNA, the CDR3 is TGTGCCAGCAGCCCCGTGTCTTTCCTCGAAGCTTTCTTT.

This clone was counted only a few times. This chain joins TRBV9 and TRBJ1-5; D possibly corresponds to TRBD1 (5 bases). This CDR3 region has 15 residues. Germline CDR1 is SGDLS and CDR2 is YYNGEE. Between the trimmed V and J ends, which lost 2 bases and 3 bases, there was a span of 12 bases. CDR3 region: CASSVSGRVNQPQHF. The CDR3 DNA follows: TGTGCCAGCAGCGTGTCAGGGCGAGTCAATCAGCCCCAGCATTTT. The whole variable domain, remainder taken from reference TRBV9 and TRBJ1-5, is DSGVTQTPKHLITATGQRVTLRCSPRSGDLSVYWYQQSLDQGLQFLIQYYNGEERAKGNILERFSAQQFPDLHSELNLSSLELGDSALYFCASSVSGRVNQPQHFGDGTRLSIL.

This clone turned up a few times. This sequence joins TRBV9 and TRBJ2-7; 11 bases line up with TRBD2. Germline lookup yields CDR1 SGDLS and CDR2 YYNGEE. The ends lost 4 bases at V and 2 bases at J; junction bases unmatched: 8. The length of the CDR3 is 16 residues. The CDR3 DNA reads as TGTGCCAGCAGCCCCTCTAGCGGGGGGATCCCCTACGAGCAGTACTTC. This sequence encodes CASSPSSGGIPYEQYF.

Regarding this clone: Other DNA sequences in this sample translate to the same CDR3. This rearrangement joins TRBV19 to TRBJ1-1, with a weak D call TRBD1 (5 bases). This CDR3 contains 12 residues. The V end was cut by 1 base, the J end by 6 bases, with 6 bases between. CDR1 LNHDA and CDR2 SQIVND come from the germline V gene (reference sequence). CDR3 coding DNA: TGTGCCAGTAGTATAGGGGGGGCTGAAGCTTTCTTT. Translated, it gives CASSIGGAEAFF.

This clone was counted a few times. The chain links TRBV11-3 to TRBJ1-1; possible D gene TRBD1, 5 bases. Trimming took off 5 bases at V and 4 bases at J, with 17 bases between the two ends. Germline CDR1 reads SGHNT; CDR2 reads YENEEA. The CDR3 runs 15 residues. CDR3 sequence reads: CASSPTTVGSTEAFF. In nucleotides, the CDR3 is TGTGCCAGCAGCCCCACGACAGTAGGTTCCACTGAAGCTTTCTTT.

J is TRBJ2-7 and V is TRBV2, with 8 nucleotides matching TRBD1. This CDR3 comprises 16 residues. Looked up from germline, CDR1 is SNHLY and CDR2 is FYNNEI. The V gene end was trimmed by 4 bases and the J gene end by 4 bases; junction bases not matched to a gene: 12. CDR3 DNA: TGTGCCAGCAGTGCTTTCGTGGCAGGGGGCCCGTACGAGCAGTACTTC. Protein product: CASSAFVAGGPYEQYF.

This clone turned up a few times. CDR3 nucleotides: TGTGCCAGCAGTCTTCGGACCGGGACAGCGATTAACTATGGCTACACCTTC. This encodes CASSLRTGTAINYGYTF. The chain recombines TRBV27 with TRBJ1-2, with 7 positions matching TRBD1. CDR1 and CDR2 from the germline V gene are MNHEY and SMNVEV (reference sequence). The J segment lost 1 base and the V segment lost 5 bases, leaving 13 bases of the junction unmatched. The CDR3 spans 17 residues.